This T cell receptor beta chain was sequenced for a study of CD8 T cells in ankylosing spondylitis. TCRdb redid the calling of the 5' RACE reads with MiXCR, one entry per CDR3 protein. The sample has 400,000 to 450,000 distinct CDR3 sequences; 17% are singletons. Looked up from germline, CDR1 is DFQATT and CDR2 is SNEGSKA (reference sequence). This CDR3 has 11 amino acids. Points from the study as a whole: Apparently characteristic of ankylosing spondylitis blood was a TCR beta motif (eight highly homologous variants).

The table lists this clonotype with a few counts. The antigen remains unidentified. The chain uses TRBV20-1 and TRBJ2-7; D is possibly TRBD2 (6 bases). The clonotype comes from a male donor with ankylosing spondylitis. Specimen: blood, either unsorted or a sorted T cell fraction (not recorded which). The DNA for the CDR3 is TGCGCGGGGCAGGGAGAATACGAGCAGTACTTC. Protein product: CAGQGEYEQYF.